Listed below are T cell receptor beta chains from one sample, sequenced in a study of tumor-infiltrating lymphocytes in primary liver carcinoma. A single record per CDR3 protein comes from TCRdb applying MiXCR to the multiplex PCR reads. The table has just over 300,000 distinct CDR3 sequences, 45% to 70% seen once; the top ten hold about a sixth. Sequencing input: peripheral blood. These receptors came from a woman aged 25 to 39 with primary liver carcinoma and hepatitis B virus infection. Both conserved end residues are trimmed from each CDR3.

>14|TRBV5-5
ASSLGGQGLTYEQY
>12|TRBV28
ASTRGQQQNIQY
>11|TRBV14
TSSSGLGTEAF
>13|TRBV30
AWSGGLAGYYEQY
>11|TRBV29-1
SVDALANNEQF
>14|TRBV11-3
ASNPRGRRGTDTQY
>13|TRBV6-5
ASSFSGELHNEQF
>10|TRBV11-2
TISPSWNTIY
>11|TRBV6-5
ASSYSANYGYT
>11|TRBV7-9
ASSLEVDQPQH
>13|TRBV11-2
ASSLFDSSPYEQY
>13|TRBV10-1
ASPGVLGVTDTQY
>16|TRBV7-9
ASCSMKTTSAKPGEQF